This TCR beta chain came from a study of shared clonotypes between healthy human individuals. The CDR3 covers 15 residues. Germline loops: CDR1 SEHNR, CDR2 FQNEAQ (reference sequence). The V gene end was trimmed by 1 base and the J gene end by 7 bases; junction bases not matched to a gene: 10. Findings of the study overall: It was the non-shared clonotypes that had lower generation probabilities than clonotypes shared by all four donors.

On this clone itself: Its matching antigen is unknown.

TCRdb's copy holds only in-frame clones and misses some; the assay was immunoSEQ multiplex PCR. Counted here are about 960,000 clones, 70% to 85% occurring once; the ten biggest clones make up over 1.3%. This TCR derives from a man younger than 35 in good health. The genes are TRBV7-9 and TRBJ2-7; 7 bases align to TRBD1. The sequencing sample was made of memory CD4+ T cells sorted from blood. Indicated subset: CD45RA-negative fraction. In nucleotides, the CDR3 is TGTGCCAGCAGCTTAGTTACAGGGGCCGTGGGGGAGCAGTACTTC. This codes for CASSLVTGAVGEQYF.